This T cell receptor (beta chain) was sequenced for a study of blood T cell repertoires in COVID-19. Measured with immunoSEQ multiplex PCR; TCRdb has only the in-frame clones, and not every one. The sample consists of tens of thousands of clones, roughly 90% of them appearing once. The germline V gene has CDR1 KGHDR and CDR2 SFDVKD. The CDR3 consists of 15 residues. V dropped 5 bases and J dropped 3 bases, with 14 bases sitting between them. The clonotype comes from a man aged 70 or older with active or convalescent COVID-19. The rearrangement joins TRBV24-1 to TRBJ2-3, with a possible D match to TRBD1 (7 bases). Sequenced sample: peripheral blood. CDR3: CATSGQGGDTDTQYF. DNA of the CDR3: TGTGCCACCAGTGGGCAGGGGGGTGATACAGATACGCAGTATTTT.